This TCR beta chain emerged from a study of blood T cells in healthy people across ages. Regarding the study as a whole: Higher diversity, along with more naive CD4+ cells, distinguished long-lived donors from aged donors.

Germline V gene data show CDR1 as MNHEY and CDR2 as SVGEGT. This CDR3 has 15 amino acids. The V end was cut by 8 bases, the J end by 4 bases, with 20 bases between. This clonotype has a handful of counts. Its target is unknown. PCR was performed a second time for roughly 7 to 11 cycles using a sample-barcoded 5' primer and a J-beta primer mix. Each cDNA molecule, via a template-switch adaptor with 12 random nucleotides, was tagged. Per sample, CDR3-containing paired-end reads numbered at least 3 million. TCRdb re-called the 5' RACE reads with MiXCR, one entry per CDR3 protein. The table lists 650,000 to 800,000 distinct CDR3 sequences, under 55% of them singletons.

This chain joins TRBV6-2 or TRBV6-3 and TRBJ2-5, with a possible D match to TRBD1 (5 bases). Input material: blood. This clonotype was sampled from a man aged 60-69 years in good health. The CDR3 nucleotides are TGTGCCAGCGGCGCCCATCAGGGTGGGTCAGAGACCCAGTACTTC. As protein: CASGAHQGGSETQYF.